The 3 T cell receptor beta chains listed next were all sequenced from one sample in a study of CD8+ T cells in alopecia areata (dated by TCRdb to the late 2010s). According to the study, the label for this sample's treatment or condition signals: oral pan-JAK inhibitor, 5-10 mg twice daily. Library preparation employed the immunoSEQ multiplex PCR assay. RNA was extracted from all samples and reverse transcribed into cDNA as template for TCR sequencing. Entries here come from immuneACCESS through TCRdb and include only in-frame sequences with V and J called. Some clones fail to appear in such tables; in the studies checked, an unresolved V gene covers under half of the shortfall, and the cause of the remainder is unknown. Counted in this sample were around 100,000 clones; 85% to 90% of them appeared once. The top ten clones comprise around 10% of the sample. This material consisted of CD8+ T cells sorted from blood, taken between weeks 30 and 35, from a patient treated with tofacitinib. Receptors originate from a human donor with alopecia areata.

The V and J genes are TRBV2 and TRBJ2-2; D gene uncertain. The V end lost 3 bases, the J end lost 3 bases, and 8 bases lay between the germline ends. Germline-derived CDR1 and CDR2 are SNHLY and FYNNEI. The CDR3 consists of 14 residues. The DNA of the CDR3 is TGTGCCAGCAGTGAGTCCCCATACACCGGGGAGCTGTTTTTT. It translates to CASSESPYTGELFF.

The chain combines TRBV29-1 with TRBJ2-7, with D tentatively TRBD1 or TRBD2 (5 bases each). This CDR3 has 17 amino acids. V dropped 0 bases and J dropped 3 bases, with 21 bases sitting between them. Looked up from germline, CDR1 is SQVTM and CDR2 is ANQGSEA. DNA of the CDR3: TGCAGCGTTGAAGATAGTTCTTACGGGACGGGTTACTACGAGCAGTACTTC. This translates into CSVEDSSYGTGYYEQYF.

The chain carries TRBV27 and TRBJ2-3, with D unclear. There are 13 residues in the CDR3. V dropped 2 bases and J dropped 1 base, with 4 bases sitting between them. CDR1 and CDR2 (germline): MNHEY, SMNVEV (reference sequence). As DNA, the CDR3 is TGTGCCAGCAGTTTAACGCGCACAGATACGCAGTATTTT. Translating gives CASSLTRTDTQYF.